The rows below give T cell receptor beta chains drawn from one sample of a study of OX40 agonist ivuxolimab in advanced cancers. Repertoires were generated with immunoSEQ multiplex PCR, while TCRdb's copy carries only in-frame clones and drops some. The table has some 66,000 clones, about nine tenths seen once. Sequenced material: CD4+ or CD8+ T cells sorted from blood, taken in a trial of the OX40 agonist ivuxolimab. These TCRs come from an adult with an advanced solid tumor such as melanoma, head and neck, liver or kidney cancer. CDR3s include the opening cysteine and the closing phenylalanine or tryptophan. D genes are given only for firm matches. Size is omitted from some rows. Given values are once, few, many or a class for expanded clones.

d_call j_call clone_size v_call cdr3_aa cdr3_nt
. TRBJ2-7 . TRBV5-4 CASSFVGSYEQYF TGTGCCAGCAGCTTCGTTGGGAGCTACGAGCAGTACTTC
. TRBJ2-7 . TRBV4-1 CASSQDLGFSYEQYF TGCGCCAGCAGCCAAGATCTGGGATTCTCCTACGAGCAGTACTTC
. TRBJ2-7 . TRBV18 CASSPLVNEQYF TGTGCCAGCTCACCACTAGTAAACGAGCAGTACTTC
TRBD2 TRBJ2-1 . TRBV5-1 CASSPGGGFTNEQFF TGCGCCAGCAGCCCGGGAGGAGGTTTTACCAATGAGCAGTTCTTC
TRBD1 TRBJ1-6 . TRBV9 CASSVSGTGVSPLHF TGTGCCAGCAGCGTCTCCGGGACAGGGGTTTCACCCCTCCACTTT
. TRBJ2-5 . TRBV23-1 CASSQPDSQETQYF TGCGCCAGCAGTCAACCCGACAGCCAAGAGACCCAGTACTTC
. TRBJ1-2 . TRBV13 CASSLSVGGLYGYTF TGTGCCAGCAGCTTATCTGTTGGGGGTTTATATGGCTACACCTTC
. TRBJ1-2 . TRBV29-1 CSVVVLGGYTF TGCAGCGTTGTAGTTTTGGGAGGCTACACCTTC
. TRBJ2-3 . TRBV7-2 CASSLSPSTDTQYF TGTGCCAGCAGCTTATCACCTTCCACAGATACGCAGTATTTT
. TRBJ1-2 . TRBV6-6 CASSYSERGWDYGYTF TGTGCCAGCAGTTACTCTGAGCGGGGATGGGACTATGGCTACACCTTC
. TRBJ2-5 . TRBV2 CASSDRAAMEETQYF TGTGCCAGCAGTGACCGGGCGGCTATGGAAGAGACCCAGTACTTC
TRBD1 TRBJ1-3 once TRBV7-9 CASSSGQGAGNTIYF TGTGCCAGCAGCTCGGGACAGGGGGCTGGAAACACCATATATTTT
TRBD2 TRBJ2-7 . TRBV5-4 CASSPFTGTSGGAHEQYF TGTGCCAGCAGCCCGTTCACCGGGACTAGCGGGGGGGCCCACGAGCAGTACTTC
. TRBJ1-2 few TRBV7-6 CASSLEPGYGYTF TGTGCCAGCAGCTTAGAACCCGGCTATGGCTACACCTTC
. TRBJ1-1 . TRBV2 CASSEYPLNTEAFF TGTGCCAGCAGTGAATATCCCTTGAACACTGAAGCTTTCTTT
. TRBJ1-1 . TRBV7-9 CASSARQSPEAFF TGTGCCAGCAGCGCCCGACAGAGCCCTGAAGCTTTCTTT
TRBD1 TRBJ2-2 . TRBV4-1 CASSYSLLQGSNTGELFF TGCGCCAGCAGCTACAGCCTCCTACAGGGGTCGAACACCGGGGAGCTGTTTTTT
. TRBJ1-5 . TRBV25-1 CASSEFGPGQPQHF TGTGCCAGCAGTGAATTTGGACCGGGTCAGCCCCAGCATTTT
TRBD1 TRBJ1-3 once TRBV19 CASSRGTGSGNTIYF TGTGCCAGTAGTAGGGGGACAGGGTCTGGAAACACCATATATTTT
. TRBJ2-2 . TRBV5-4 CASSPWVGELFF TGTGCCAGCAGCCCTTGGGTCGGGGAGCTGTTTTTT
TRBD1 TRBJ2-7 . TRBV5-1 CASSLEGTGGPYEQYF TGCGCCAGCAGCTTGGAAGGGACAGGGGGGCCCTACGAGCAGTACTTC
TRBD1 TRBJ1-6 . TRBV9 CASSALVGTGPNSPLHF TGTGCCAGCAGCGCCCTTGTCGGGACAGGGCCTAATTCACCCCTCCACTTT
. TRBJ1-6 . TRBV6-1 CASTPDGGLSFGSF TGTGCCAGCACTCCAGACGGAGGACTATCCTTCGGGTCTTTT
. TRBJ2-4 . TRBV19 CASSTPWDGENIQYF TGTGCCAGTAGTACGCCATGGGACGGGGAAAACATTCAGTACTTC
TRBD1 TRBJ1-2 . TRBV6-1 CASSQGTGERGYTF TGTGCCAGCAGTCAAGGGACAGGGGAACGGGGCTACACCTTC
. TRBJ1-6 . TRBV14 CASSQGGLDSPLHF TGTGCCAGCAGCCAAGGGGGCCTGGATTCACCCCTCCACTTT
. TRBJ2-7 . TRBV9 CASSDLAREQYF TGTGCCAGCAGCGACCTAGCGCGCGAGCAGTACTTC
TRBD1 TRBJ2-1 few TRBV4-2 CASSQDRGTGGRYNEQFF TGTGCCAGCAGCCAAGATCGGGGGACAGGGGGCAGGTACAATGAGCAGTTCTTC
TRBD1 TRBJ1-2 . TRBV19 CASSLDRGNYGYTF TGTGCCAGTAGTCTGGACAGGGGCAACTATGGCTACACCTTC
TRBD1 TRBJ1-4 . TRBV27 CASSLAGQGNEKLFF TGTGCCAGCAGTTTAGCAGGACAGGGGAATGAAAAACTGTTTTTT
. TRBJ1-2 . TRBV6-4 CARGGGWNYGYTF TGTGCCCGAGGTGGGGGCTGGAACTATGGCTACACCTTC
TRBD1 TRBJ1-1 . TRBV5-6 CASSYGDRGRIGTEAFF TGTGCCAGCAGCTACGGGGACAGGGGGCGGATTGGCACTGAAGCTTTCTTT
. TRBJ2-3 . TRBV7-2 CASSFFVATDTQYF TGTGCCAGCAGCTTCTTCGTAGCCACAGATACGCAGTATTTT
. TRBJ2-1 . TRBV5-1 CASSLDTYRDYNEQFF TGCGCCAGCAGCTTGGACACTTACCGGGACTACAATGAGCAGTTCTTC
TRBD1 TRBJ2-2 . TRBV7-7 CASSPQGAGTGELFF TGTGCCAGCAGCCCACAGGGGGCAGGCACCGGGGAGCTGTTTTTT
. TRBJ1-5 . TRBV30 CAWNGPDSNQPQHF TGTGCCTGGAACGGGCCGGATAGCAATCAGCCCCAGCATTTT
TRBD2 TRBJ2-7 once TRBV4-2 CASSQTSGGTRAYEQYF TGTGCCAGCAGCCAGACTAGCGGGGGGACTCGAGCCTACGAGCAGTACTTC
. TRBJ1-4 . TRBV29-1 CSVGANTNEKLFF TGCAGCGTTGGCGCGAACACTAATGAAAAACTGTTTTTT
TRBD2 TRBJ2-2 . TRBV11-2 CASRAGTSGSGELFF TGTGCCAGCAGGGCCGGGACTAGCGGGTCCGGGGAGCTGTTTTTT
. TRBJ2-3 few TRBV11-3 CASSLGGYDTQYF TGTGCCAGCAGCTTAGGTGGTTACGATACGCAGTATTTT
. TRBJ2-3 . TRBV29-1 CSVGASFTNTQYF TGCAGCGTTGGCGCCAGCTTCACGAATACGCAGTATTTT
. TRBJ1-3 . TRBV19 CASRDPSSGNTIYF TGTGCCAGTCGGGACCCGAGCTCTGGAAACACCATATATTTT
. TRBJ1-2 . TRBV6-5 CASSSTGTLVRGYTF TGTGCCAGCAGTTCCACCGGGACTTTAGTGAGGGGCTACACCTTC
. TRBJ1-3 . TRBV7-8 CASSLAHPSSGNTIYF TGTGCCAGCAGTTTGGCCCACCCGAGCTCTGGAAACACCATATATTTT
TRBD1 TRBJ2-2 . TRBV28 CASSSGQGGKTGELFF TGTGCCAGCAGTTCTGGACAGGGGGGAAAAACCGGGGAGCTGTTTTTT
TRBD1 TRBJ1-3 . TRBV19 CASSGSRQGYGNTIYF TGTGCCAGTAGTGGAAGCCGACAGGGCTATGGAAACACCATATATTTT
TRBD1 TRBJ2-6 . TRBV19 CASSIPRTGVSGANVLTF TGTGCCAGTAGTATTCCGAGGACAGGGGTCTCTGGGGCCAACGTCCTGACTTTC
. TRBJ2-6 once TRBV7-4 CASSVYTSSQSRANVLTF TGTGCCAGCAGCGTTTATACCAGCTCACAAAGTCGGGCCAACGTCCTGACTTTC